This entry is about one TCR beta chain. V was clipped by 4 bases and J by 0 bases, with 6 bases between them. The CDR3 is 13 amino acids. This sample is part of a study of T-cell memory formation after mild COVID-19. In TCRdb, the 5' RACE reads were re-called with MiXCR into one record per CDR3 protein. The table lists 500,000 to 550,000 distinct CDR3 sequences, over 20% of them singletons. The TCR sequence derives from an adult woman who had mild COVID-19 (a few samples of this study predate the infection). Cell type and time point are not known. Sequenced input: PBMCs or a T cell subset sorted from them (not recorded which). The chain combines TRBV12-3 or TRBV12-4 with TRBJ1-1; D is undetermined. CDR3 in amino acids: CASSSRMNTEAFF. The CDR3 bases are TGTGCCAGCAGTTCCCGGATGAACACTGAAGCTTTCTTT.